This T cell receptor beta chain was identified in a study of neurological immune-mediated disorders. Many counts were recorded for this clonotype. What it binds is unknown. Study-wide results and limits: On phylogenetic grouping, the repertoires of 18 of 34 multiple sclerosis patients fell within one related-CDR3 cluster, constituting a possible signature. No clinical or MRI feature was associated with the multiple sclerosis repertoire cluster. The most TCR clonal expansion was seen in HTLV-1-associated myelopathy, and the least was seen in multiple sclerosis, which fell below healthy controls.

Each CDR3 protein gets one entry after TCRdb re-called the 5' RACE reads with MiXCR. Of 55,000 to 70,000 distinct CDR3 sequences detected, 4% to 5.5% appear once; the ten largest clones hold approximately 3.2%. After removal of 3 bases from V and 7 bases from J, the junction contained 3 bases not matched to a gene. CDR3 length: 13 amino acids. CDR1 is ENHRY and CDR2 is SYGVKD in the germline V gene. V is TRBV10-3 and J is TRBJ2-1; 7 bases map to TRBD2. Sequenced sample: PBMCs. The clonotype comes from a woman in her fifties or sixties with multiple sclerosis. CDR3 sequence (DNA): TGTGCCATCAGTGAATTGGGGGGGAATGAGCAGTTCTTC. Its protein product is CAISELGGNEQFF.